Following are 2 T cell receptor beta chains from one sample sequenced in a study of T cells in localized non-small cell lung cancer. TCRdb's copy holds only in-frame clones and misses some; the assay was immunoSEQ multiplex PCR. The data hold tens of thousands of clones, with over 75% observed a single time. Sequencing was performed on peripheral blood, taken before any cancer treatment. The source is a woman between 40 and 69 years old with stage I lung adenocarcinoma.

The chain joins TRBV19 to TRBJ2-1; D unclear. V was shortened by 7 bases and J by 2 bases, with 18 bases between the two germline ends. This CDR3 is built from 16 residues. CDR1 LNHDA and CDR2 SQIVND come from the germline V gene (reference sequence). The CDR3 region is CASTITLSAAYNEQFF. CDR3 nucleotides: TGTGCCAGTACCATAACACTAAGCGCCGCCTACAATGAGCAGTTCTTC. Full variable domain (outside the CDR3, taken from reference TRBV19 and TRBJ2-1): DGGITQSPKYLFRKEGQNVTLSCEQNLNHDAMYWYRQDPGQGLRLIYYSQIVNDFQKGDIAEGYSVSREKKESFPLTVTSAQKNPTAFYLCASTITLSAAYNEQFFGPGTRLTVL.

V usage is TRBV5-6 and J usage is TRBJ2-3; TRBD2 matches 8 bases. Germline CDR1 reads SGHDT; CDR2 reads YYEEEE. This CDR3 is 17 amino acids long. The J segment lost 4 bases and the V segment lost 0 bases, leaving 10 bases of the junction unmatched. The CDR3 DNA follows: TGTGCCAGCAGCTTGGCTGGAGCGGGAGCGAGATCAGATACGCAGTATTTT. It specifies CASSLAGAGARSDTQYF.